These T cell receptor beta chains were read from a single sample in a study of technical replicates of blood from several donors. The assay was immunoSEQ multiplex PCR, and TCRdb's table has in-frame clones only and misses some. The sample lists just over 70,000 clones, 90% to 95% occurring once. Sequencing input: T cells isolated from PBMCs. The receptors were gathered from a human donor in good health. Each CDR3 is given without its conserved first and last residue. A D gene is named only where the DNA matches it firmly.

length: 17
D: TRBD2
V: TRBV4-3
J: TRBJ2-1
CDR3: ASSLIALADRHSYNEQF

length: 13
D: TRBD2
V: TRBV5-4
J: TRBJ2-1
CDR3: ASSLDGRRDNEQF

length: 13
D: TRBD2
V: TRBV11-2
J: TRBJ2-7
CDR3: ASSTRTSGTYEQY

length: 13
D: TRBD1
V: TRBV29-1
J: TRBJ1-1
CDR3: SVVGQGDWGTEAF

length: 15
D: .
V: TRBV29-1
J: TRBJ2-2
CDR3: SVKTRDTLLNTGELF

length: 13
D: .
V: TRBV9
J: TRBJ1-1
CDR3: ASSPPRGGGTEAF

length: 14
D: TRBD2
V: TRBV4-2
J: TRBJ2-1
CDR3: ASSQEGGLAANEQF

length: 12
D: TRBD2
V: TRBV10-3
J: TRBJ2-7
CDR3: AISLAGEPYEQY

length: 15
D: TRBD2
V: TRBV7-2
J: TRBJ2-1
CDR3: ASSLALSGRNNNEQF

length: 11
D: .
V: TRBV11-3
J: TRBJ2-3
CDR3: ASSSSTPDTQY

length: 11
D: .
V: TRBV30
J: TRBJ2-7
CDR3: AWSVYGSSEQY

length: 10
D: .
V: TRBV9
J: TRBJ2-2
CDR3: ASSVLTGELF

length: 14
D: TRBD1
V: TRBV27
J: TRBJ1-5
CDR3: ASRRGGAISNQPQH

length: 12
D: .
V: TRBV7-2
J: TRBJ1-2
CDR3: ASSLPGLTYGYT

length: 13
D: TRBD1
V: TRBV6-5
J: TRBJ1-2
CDR3: ASSYSIGGQRGYT

length: 13
D: .
V: TRBV27
J: TRBJ1-1
CDR3: ASSLDGVEDTEAF

length: 12
D: TRBD1
V: TRBV28
J: TRBJ1-5
CDR3: ASSRDRERQPQH

length: 14
D: TRBD2
V: TRBV19
J: TRBJ2-7
CDR3: ASSIDLGLGTSEQY

length: 10
D: TRBD1
V: TRBV6-5
J: TRBJ2-7
CDR3: ASSYQGAEQY

length: 13
D: .
V: TRBV25-1
J: TRBJ2-3
CDR3: ASRVGREVFDTQY

length: 13
D: .
V: TRBV19
J: TRBJ2-5
CDR3: ASSMGRQTQETQY

length: 7
D: .
V: TRBV19
J: TRBJ1-2
CDR3: AGQGSYT

length: 10
D: .
V: TRBV19
J: TRBJ1-2
CDR3: ASSIWQGGYT

length: 12
D: TRBD1
V: TRBV9
J: TRBJ2-2
CDR3: ASSVTGGSGELF

length: 13
D: TRBD2
V: TRBV7-8
J: TRBJ2-7
CDR3: ASSLGLAASYEQY

length: 15
D: TRBD2
V: TRBV7-3
J: TRBJ2-2
CDR3: ASSPLGLAGGSGELF

length: 13
D: TRBD2
V: TRBV11-2
J: TRBJ2-3
CDR3: ASALGAGVTDTQY